The 18 T cell receptor beta chains in this list originate from one sample, sequenced in a study of T cell clonality in common variable immunodeficiency. Using immunoSEQ multiplex PCR, the repertoire was profiled, and TCRdb retains in-frame clones only, with some absent. Observed in the sample are tens of thousands of clones, none of them singletons. Material: peripheral blood mononuclear cells. The receptor source for this set is a person aged 18 to 75 in good health.

This clone was detected ten times or more. The CDR3 extends 3 residues past the end of the read, so its final part is completed from the germline J gene. This chain joins TRBV7-2 and TRBJ2-1; 7 bases map to TRBD1. The CDR3 is 15 residues long. V shed 6 bases, J shed 3 bases, and the junction held 8 bases outside the gene matches. Germline CDR1 SGHTA, CDR2 FQGNSA. CDR3 region: CASRQTGTDYNEQFF. The covered CDR3 bases are TGTGCCAGCAGACAGACCGGGACAGACTACAATGAG.

This clone was seen ten or more times. From the germline J gene comes the end of the CDR3, since the read stops 3 residues before it. The chain uses TRBV27 and TRBJ1-2, with D hard to call. This CDR3 is 13 amino acids long. V was cut by 3 bases and J by 6 bases, with 11 bases left in between. Germline-derived CDR1 and CDR2 are MNHEY and SMNVEV (reference sequence). The DNA read from the CDR3 is TGTGCCAGCAGTTTGTCCAGTTCTCATGGC. Encoded protein: CASSLSSSHG. The entire CDR3 is CASSLSSSHGYTF.

This clone was seen at least ten times. One end of the junction fails to match germline, which may point to a read error. Read sequence stops 3 residues before the CDR3 end, and the germline J gene provides the missing end. The genes are TRBV5-1 and TRBJ2-5, with D unclear. The CDR3 covers 13 residues. From germline, CDR1 is SGHRS and CDR2 YFSETQ. The part of the CDR3 DNA that was read is TGCGCCAACAGCCCTTCTAGGTTGGAGACC. Protein product: CANSPSRLET. The whole CDR3 reads CANSPSRLETQYF.

This clone was seen at least ten times. The read is 3 residues too short to cover the CDR3 end, so that end is filled in from the germline J gene. This chain links TRBV11-3 with TRBJ1-2; 7 bases fit TRBD1. V lost 5 bases, J lost 2 bases, and 5 bases stayed unmatched. Germline lookup yields CDR1 SGHNT and CDR2 YENEEA. The CDR3 is 14 amino acids. CDR3 region: CASSPDRVNYGYTF. The CDR3 bases that were read are TGTGCCAGCAGCCCCGACAGGGTCAACTATGGC.

This clone was observed at least ten times. The missing CDR3 end, 3 residues past where the read stops, is filled in from the germline J gene. The chain has TRBV6-1 and TRBJ2-6, with TRBD2 matching over 7 bases. The V and J ends lost 0 bases and 4 bases, in that order; junction bases with no gene match: 3. CDR1 is MNHNS, CDR2 SASEGT, per germline. The CDR3 has 16 amino acids. CDR3 residues: CASSEAGGAGANVLTF. The CDR3 bases that were read are TGTGCCAGCAGTGAAGCGGGAGGGGCCGGGGCCAACGTC.

This clone was counted many times. The read terminates 3 residues ahead of where the CDR3 ends, so the germline J gene completes it. The chain joins TRBV4-2 to TRBJ1-4; 8 bases line up with TRBD1. The CDR3 covers 14 residues. Germline V gene data show CDR1 as LGHNA and CDR2 as YNFKEQ. The sequenced CDR3 bases are TGTGCCAGCAGCCCGGACAGGGTTGATTCACCA. Residues: CASSPDRVDSP. The entire CDR3 is CASSPDRVDSPLFF.

This clone was picked up many times. Compared with germline, one end of the junction differs, possibly owing to a read error. Coverage ceases 3 residues before the CDR3 finishes, and the germline J gene fills in the end. This chain connects TRBV4-2 to TRBJ2-3, with D perhaps given as TRBD1 or TRBD2 (6 bases each). Germline V gene lookup returns CDR1 LGHNA and CDR2 YNFKEQ. The CDR3 covers 17 residues. The CDR3 DNA, read in part, is TGCGCCAGCAGCCAAGATCTGGTCGGGAGAGTAGGGGGTACG. Amino acid sequence: CASSQDLVGRVGGT. The entire CDR3 protein reads CASSQDLVGRVGGTQYF.

A few counts support this clone. Read data end 3 residues before the CDR3 end; the end is taken from the germline J gene. This chain uses TRBV6-2 or TRBV6-3 with TRBJ1-2; 7 bases line up with TRBD1. The CDR3 spans 15 residues. The V gene's germline CDR1 is MNHEY and CDR2 SVGEGT. The sequenced CDR3 bases are TGTGCCAGCAGGGAAACCGCAGGGGGAGGAGATACC. Its translation is CASRETAGGGDT. From start to end, the CDR3 is CASRETAGGGDTYTF.

The table lists this clone with a few counts. Read coverage stops 3 residues before the CDR3 terminus; the germline J gene supplies the remainder. J is TRBJ1-2 and V is TRBV19, with 8 nucleotides matching TRBD1. The CDR3 runs 15 residues. The germline V gene has CDR1 LNHDA and CDR2 SQIVND (reference sequence). CDR3: CASSLTGGRTDDYTF. The covered CDR3 bases are TGTGCCAGTAGTCTAACAGGGGGGCGAACGGACGAC. The full variable domain, rest sourced from reference TRBV19 and TRBJ1-2, is DGGITQSPKYLFRKEGQNVTLSCEQNLNHDAMYWYRQDPGQGLRLIYYSQIVNDFQKGDIAEGYSVSREKKESFPLTVTSAQKNPTAFYLCASSLTGGRTDDYTFGSGTRLTVV.

This clone was observed many times. The CDR3 goes on 3 residues after the read ends, and that part is filled in from the germline J gene. V is TRBV7-7 and J is TRBJ2-5, with 7 positions matching TRBD1. The V gene's germline CDR1 is SSHAT and CDR2 FNYEAQ (reference sequence). There are 13 residues in the CDR3. The J segment lost 7 bases and the V segment lost 5 bases, leaving 7 bases of the junction unmatched. CDR3 bases read: TGTGCCAGCAGCCAGGGGGAAATGGGGACC. This sequence encodes CASSQGEMGT. From start to end, the CDR3 is CASSQGEMGTQYF.

In its sample, this clone was seen a few times. The CDR3 end lies 3 residues beyond the end of the read and is filled in from the germline J gene. The gene calls are TRBV10-2 and TRBJ2-3; a possible D gene is TRBD1 (5 bases). Germline loops: CDR1 WSHSY, CDR2 SAAADI. The CDR3 sequence is 16 residues long. Trimming took off 3 bases at V and 2 bases at J, with 15 bases between the two ends. CDR3 in amino acids: CASSEFDTGPTDTQYF. Partial CDR3 DNA: TGCGCCAGCAGTGAATTCGACACAGGACCCACAGATACG.

This clone was counted many times. The CDR3 end is not reached by the read, which stops 3 residues before it; the germline J gene fills it in. The V and J genes are TRBV30 and TRBJ2-1, with 11 bases that match TRBD2. The CDR3 spans 17 residues. Germline V CDR1 and CDR2: GTSNPN, SVGIG (reference sequence). Unmatched junction bases numbered 14, after V lost 6 bases and J lost 4 bases. CDR3 protein: CACGGLAEKTLYNEQFF. The CDR3 bases that were read are TGTGCCTGCGGGGGACTAGCGGAAAAGACCCTGTACAATGAG.

At least ten counts were recorded for this clone. From the germline J gene comes the end of the CDR3, since the read stops 3 residues before it. The chain joins TRBV7-2 to TRBJ1-5; possibly TRBD1 for D (6 bases). The germline gives CDR1 SGHTA, CDR2 FQGNSA. V lost 2 bases, J lost 6 bases, and 11 bases lay in between. CDR3 length equals 14 residues. This CDR3 is CASSLQGLSQPQHF. The sequenced part of the CDR3 DNA is TGTGCCAGCAGCTTACAGGGGCTCAGTCAGCCC.

At least ten counts were recorded for this clone. The CDR3 is CSARQGQFTRETQYF. The sequenced part of the CDR3 DNA is TGCAGTGCTAGACAAGGACAGTTCACGAGAGAGACC. The chain employs TRBV20-1 and TRBJ2-5; a weak D match, TRBD1 (6 bases). The CDR3 is cut off 3 residues early in the read; its end comes from the germline J gene. Germline values: CDR1 DFQATT, CDR2 SNEGSKA (reference sequence). The CDR3 spans 15 residues. Deletions cut 2 bases from V and 4 bases from J, with 17 bases between.

This clone came up many times. The read halts 3 residues ahead of the CDR3 end, with the missing end drawn from the germline J gene. The V and J genes are TRBV18 and TRBJ2-3, with D possibly being TRBD2 (6 bases). CDR3 size: 16 residues. Germline loops: CDR1 KGHSH, CDR2 LQKENI. The V and J ends lost 4 bases and 0 bases respectively, with 14 bases between them. CDR3: CASSLAVISSTDTQYF. CDR3 DNA (partial): TGTGCCAGCTCACTAGCGGTAATATCTAGCACAGATACG.

This clone was detected ten times or more. The CDR3 extends 3 residues past the end of the read, so its final part is completed from the germline J gene. The chain links TRBV10-1 to TRBJ1-5, with unresolved D. Germline-derived CDR1 and CDR2 are WNHNN and SYGVQD (reference sequence). The CDR3 contains 13 residues. Trimming shortened V by 10 bases and J by 0 bases, and 10 bases separated the two germline ends. Incomplete CDR3 DNA: TGCGCCACCTCTGGTAGTAGCAATCAGCCC. Amino acids: CATSGSSNQP. The whole CDR3 sequence is CATSGSSNQPQHF.

There are a few counts of this clone. The missing CDR3 end, 3 residues past where the read stops, is filled in from the germline J gene. The rearrangement uses TRBV20-1 and TRBJ2-3; the match to TRBD2 covers 9 bases. Germline-derived CDR1 and CDR2 are DFQATT and SNEGSKA (reference sequence). This CDR3 is 16 amino acids long. The part of the CDR3 DNA that was read is TGCAGTTCCCACAAATTTTCCGGTAGCGGGGGTGGGACG. It yields the protein CSSHKFSGSGGGT. The full CDR3 protein is CSSHKFSGSGGGTQYF.

Ten or more counts support this clone. The observed sequence ends 3 residues before the CDR3 terminus, with the missing tail filled in from the germline J gene. The rearrangement uses TRBV18 and TRBJ2-1, with D unresolved. CDR1 and CDR2 (germline): KGHSH, LQKENI. CDR3 length equals 15 residues. The germline V and J ends were trimmed by 0 bases and 6 bases, with 12 bases remaining between them. CDR3 DNA (partial): TGTGCCAGCTCACCACCGGGTGGCGGAACCAATGAG. This codes for CASSPPGGGTNE. The whole CDR3 sequence reads CASSPPGGGTNEQFF.